Given below is one TCR beta chain in context. Assignment of participants to cohorts was predicated upon participant-reported clinical history. The data are from a study of blood T cell repertoires in COVID-19. Sequencing used immunoSEQ multiplex PCR; TCRdb keeps in-frame clones, though not all of them. The repertoire holds over 200,000 clones, about 91% seen once, with approximately 2.3% in the top ten. This CDR3 contains 15 residues. In germline, CDR1 is SGDLS, CDR2 YYNGEE. Trimming left V 6 bases short and J 0 bases short, with 16 bases between. Source material: PBMCs or T cells enriched from blood (not recorded which). V and J are TRBV9 and TRBJ2-7; the D gene is possibly TRBD1 (7 bases). This sequence was found in a woman in her 40s with acute COVID-19. In nucleotides, the CDR3 is TGTGCCAGCACAAATGGAGGGGGCGGCTCCTACGAGCAGTACGTC. Protein: CASTNGGGGSYEQYV.